This TCR beta chain was observed in a study of blood T cell repertoires in COVID-19. Overall study: T cells, B-cell-depleted T cells, or PBMCs provided the cDNA or gDNA that served as material.

Per the germline V gene, CDR1 is SNHLY and CDR2 is FYNNEI. The CDR3 contains 14 residues. With 7 bases clipped from V and 2 bases from J, the junction kept 4 bases outside the gene matches. Produced via immunoSEQ multiplex PCR; TCRdb's table is partial and in-frame only. In the table there are 300,000 to 350,000 clones, about 86% of which are singletons. The material sequenced was peripheral blood. This chain uses TRBV2 with TRBJ2-2, with TRBD1 identical over 7 bases. The source is a man aged 30-40 years with active or convalescent COVID-19. The chain's CDR3 is CASIRDRNTGELFF. CDR3 coding DNA: TGTGCCAGCATCAGGGACAGAAACACCGGGGAGCTGTTTTTT.